A selection of T cell receptor beta chains follows, all from one sample in a study of blood T cell repertoires in COVID-19. Assay: immunoSEQ multiplex PCR; the TCRdb copy retains only in-frame clones and omits some. Of roughly 150,000 clones in the sample, about 83% were seen once. Material: peripheral blood. The receptors were sampled from a woman aged 80 or over with acute or convalescent COVID-19. CDR3s leave out the opening cysteine and the closing phenylalanine or tryptophan.

v_call cdr3_aa
TRBV3-1/TRBV3-2 ASSQVQGPVF
TRBV15 ATSRGGGTGFTEAF
TRBV6-5 ASSYIETSGYT
TRBV30 AGRGAKNIQY
TRBV5-4 ASSWMGGNQPQH
TRBV2 ASSDDRGDTEAF
TRBV11-3 ASSHVNRRTSYEQY
TRBV27 ASMSQQGLAGGGYEQY
TRBV5-1 ASSPGGSGRAYNEQF
TRBV5-6 ASNSRRGNYGYT
TRBV7-2 ASSHPVPVNQETQY
TRBV30 AWSAPFYEQY
TRBV7-6 ASSPRVAGGGNEQF
TRBV2 ASSQTPLSTDTQY
TRBV5-4 ASSFELTDTQY
TRBV4-3 ASSQAAGGYYNEQF
TRBV6-5 ASSLTTGLNQPQH
TRBV15 ATSSRGQAPYGYT
TRBV15 ATSRDSTGAGNTIY
TRBV4-2 ASSQDPRGGYNYGYT
TRBV2 ASSEDPGAQETQY
TRBV9 ASSVALANTGELF
TRBV11-2 ASSLESGRGHWDTQY
TRBV4-2 ASRDRGYQETQY
TRBV3-1/TRBV3-2 ASSQAGTVYNSPLH
TRBV5-1 ASSSTGSGGTDTQY
TRBV5-6 ASSLGTGTADTQY
TRBV6-2/TRBV6-3 ASSFGTANTEAF
TRBV19 ASSVFPDGMVQF